These 9 T cell receptor beta chains were sequenced from one sample in a study of blood T cells in healthy people across ages. The authors ran a second PCR of 7 to 11 cycles using a sample-barcoded 5' primer and a J-beta primer mix. TCRdb used MiXCR to reprocess the 5' RACE reads, holding one entry per CDR3 protein. The sample lists over a million distinct CDR3 sequences, 35% to 55% occurring once. Sequenced material: blood. Receptors originate from a woman in her sixties in good health.

The V call is TRBV13, the J call TRBJ2-7, with 10 nucleotides matching TRBD2. Germline values: CDR1 PRHDT, CDR2 FYEKMQ (reference sequence). V was clipped by 4 bases and J by 4 bases; unmatched bases: 7. There are 15 residues in the CDR3. The CDR3 nucleotides read TGTGCCAGCAGCTATAAGACTAGCGGGCTTTACGAGCAGTACTTC. This gives the protein CASSYKTSGLYEQYF.

CDR3 region: CASSFGLSRTDTQYF. CDR3 coding DNA: TGTGCCAGCAGTTTCGGCCTCTCCCGCACAGATACGCAGTATTTT. The chain joins TRBV27 to TRBJ2-3; D call uncertain. Germline V gene lookup returns CDR1 MNHEY and CDR2 SMNVEV (reference sequence). CDR3 size: 15 residues. V was shortened by 3 bases and J by 1 base, with 11 bases between the two germline ends.

The chain combines TRBV12-5 with TRBJ2-7; 9 bases map to TRBD1. The CDR3 runs 16 residues. The V gene's germline CDR1 is LGHNT and CDR2 FRNRAP. V was pared by 1 base and J by 3 bases, with 7 bases of the junction left unmatched. DNA for the CDR3: TGTGCTAGTGGTTTGGGGGGACAGGGATTAATCTACGAGCAGTACTTC. It is translated as CASGLGGQGLIYEQYF.

This clonotype was seen a few times. The gene calls are TRBV27 and TRBJ2-3; 9 bases match TRBD1. Germline lookup yields CDR1 MNHEY and CDR2 SMNVEV (reference sequence). The CDR3 spans 16 residues. V dropped 4 bases and J dropped 4; count of bases not matched to a gene: 9. CDR3 loop: CASSSWGQGVADTQYF. The CDR3, as DNA: TGTGCCAGCAGTTCGTGGGGACAGGGAGTGGCAGATACGCAGTATTTT.

The V gene is TRBV5-1, the J gene TRBJ2-5, with 7 bases identical to TRBD1. The CDR3 has 16 residues. CDR1 and CDR2 (germline): SGHRS, YFSETQ. V shed 0 bases and J 5 bases; nucleotides not matched to a gene: 10. CDR3 in amino acids: CASSLADRQGWETQYF. DNA of the CDR3: TGCGCCAGCAGCTTGGCCGATAGACAGGGTTGGGAGACCCAGTACTTC.

This clonotype has a handful of counts. This chain joins TRBV2 and TRBJ2-7; weak D call: TRBD1 (5 bases). The V end was cut by 2 bases, the J end by 2 bases, with 10 bases between. In germline, CDR1 is SNHLY, CDR2 FYNNEI. The CDR3 totals 14 residues. As DNA, the CDR3 is TGTGCCAGCAGTGAATACAGGTCGACCTACGAGCAGTACTTC. As protein: CASSEYRSTYEQYF.

A remark on this clonotype: The junction differs from germline at one of its ends, possibly a read error. The chain joins TRBV6-1 to TRBJ1-5; D unresolved. The CDR3 spans 16 residues. Germline CDR1 MNHNS, CDR2 SASEGT. The CDR3 sequence is CASRAIGTGTNQPQHF. Here the CDR3 DNA reads TGTGCCAGCAGGGCCATAGGTACGGGAACGAATCAACCCCAGCATTTT.

This clonotype was detected many times. V and J are TRBV27 and TRBJ2-7; 8 bases fit TRBD1. V dropped 6 bases and J dropped 2; count of bases not matched to a gene: 6. This CDR3 has 14 residues. The germline V gene encodes CDR1 MNHEY and CDR2 SMNVEV (reference sequence). DNA of the CDR3: TGTGCCAGCAGCTTAAGCAGGGGGCCCTACGAGCAGTACTTC. This translates into CASSLSRGPYEQYF.

This chain links TRBV7-3 with TRBJ2-1, with D possibly TRBD2 on 5 matching bases. The CDR3 contains 14 residues. Trimming shortened V by 0 bases and J by 10 bases, and 13 bases separated the two germline ends. CDR1 and CDR2 from the germline V gene are SGHTA and FQGTGA. The CDR3 region has the DNA TGTGCCAGCAGCTTAACCCGGCTAGCAGACGAGCAGTTCTTC. This codes for CASSLTRLADEQFF.